A selection of T cell receptor beta chains follows, all from one sample in a study of response to subunit inactivated influenza vaccine. MiXCR, run by TCRdb on the RT-PCR reads, gives a single entry per CDR3 protein. The repertoire holds 500,000 to 600,000 distinct CDR3 sequences, with approximately 11% as singletons. In addition, the sample was reused for a study of T cells expressing NK-cell markers.

The source was PBMCs from blood, collected on the day of vaccination. These TCRs come from a man between 50 and 59 years old who received an inactivated influenza vaccine. Both conserved end residues are part of each CDR3. The order of the fields is D gene, J gene, clone size, V gene, CDR3 DNA, CDR3 protein. D genes are given only for firm matches. The listing skips clone size in some rows; elsewhere it reads once, few, many or a size class.

D gene: TRBD1
J gene: TRBJ2-2
clone size: .
V gene: TRBV4-3
CDR3 DNA: TGCGCCAGCAGCCGAAGGACAGGGCCCACGAACACCGGGGAGCTGTTTTTT
CDR3 protein: CASSRRTGPTNTGELFF

D gene: .
J gene: TRBJ2-7
clone size: few
V gene: TRBV2
CDR3 DNA: TGTGCCAGCGGTCAGGAGCAGTACTTC
CDR3 protein: CASGQEQYF

D gene: TRBD1
J gene: TRBJ2-7
clone size: .
V gene: TRBV20-1
CDR3 DNA: TGCAGTGCTAGAGGGGACAGGGGACCCTACGAGCAGTACTTC
CDR3 protein: CSARGDRGPYEQYF

D gene: .
J gene: TRBJ1-1
clone size: many
V gene: TRBV5-1
CDR3 DNA: TGCGCCAGCCATCCGGACGGTTCGAACACTGAAGCTTTCTTT
CDR3 protein: CASHPDGSNTEAFF

D gene: .
J gene: TRBJ2-1
clone size: few
V gene: TRBV24-1
CDR3 DNA: TGTGCCACCAGTGATAGGGACCGGGCCAATGAGCAGTTCTTC
CDR3 protein: CATSDRDRANEQFF

D gene: .
J gene: TRBJ2-3
clone size: .
V gene: TRBV7-2
CDR3 DNA: TGTGCCAGCAGCCCGGTGGGTGAGGCTACGCAGTATTTT
CDR3 protein: CASSPVGEATQYF

D gene: TRBD1
J gene: TRBJ1-1
clone size: few
V gene: TRBV15
CDR3 DNA: TGTGCCACCAGCAGAGATCCGGGACAGGGATTGGCGAACACTGAAGCTTTCTTT
CDR3 protein: CATSRDPGQGLANTEAFF

D gene: TRBD1
J gene: TRBJ1-2
clone size: .
V gene: TRBV9
CDR3 DNA: TGTGCCAGCAGCGTAGCCGAGACAGGGGGCTTGGGGGGCTACACCTTC
CDR3 protein: CASSVAETGGLGGYTF

D gene: .
J gene: TRBJ2-2
clone size: .
V gene: TRBV3-1
CDR3 DNA: TGTGCCAGCAGCCAAACACCAGCCTGGTTAGGGGACACCGGGGAGCTGTTTTTT
CDR3 protein: CASSQTPAWLGDTGELFF

D gene: TRBD2
J gene: TRBJ2-5
clone size: few
V gene: TRBV5-1
CDR3 DNA: TGCGCCAGCAGCTTAGCCGGACTAGCGGGACAAGAGACCCAGTACTTC
CDR3 protein: CASSLAGLAGQETQYF

D gene: .
J gene: TRBJ2-7
clone size: few
V gene: TRBV12-3/TRBV12-4
CDR3 DNA: TGTGCCAGCAGTTTAGCGTCGGGGACCTTCTACGAGCAGTACTTC
CDR3 protein: CASSLASGTFYEQYF

D gene: .
J gene: TRBJ2-5
clone size: .
V gene: TRBV5-5
CDR3 DNA: TGTGCCAGCAGCTTGAACATCCTACAAGAGACCCAGTACTTC
CDR3 protein: CASSLNILQETQYF

D gene: .
J gene: TRBJ2-5
clone size: few
V gene: TRBV6-1
CDR3 DNA: TGTGCCAGCAGCCAAGAGGGGGTGGCGCAAGAGACCCAGTACTTC
CDR3 protein: CASSQEGVAQETQYF

D gene: TRBD2
J gene: TRBJ2-7
clone size: .
V gene: TRBV29-1
CDR3 DNA: TGCAGCGTCGTAGCGGGACCCAACTACGAGCAGTACTTC
CDR3 protein: CSVVAGPNYEQYF

D gene: .
J gene: TRBJ1-1
clone size: few
V gene: TRBV2
CDR3 DNA: TGTGCCAGCAGGACGGCCCCTGAAGCTTTCTTT
CDR3 protein: CASRTAPEAFF

D gene: .
J gene: TRBJ1-4
clone size: few
V gene: TRBV10-3
CDR3 DNA: TGTGCCATCAGCAACAGTAATAATGAAAAACTGTTTTTT
CDR3 protein: CAISNSNNEKLFF

D gene: TRBD1
J gene: TRBJ2-5
clone size: few
V gene: TRBV27
CDR3 DNA: TGTGCCAGCAGTGAGGGGACAGGGTTGAGTGAGACCCAGTACTTC
CDR3 protein: CASSEGTGLSETQYF

D gene: TRBD1
J gene: TRBJ1-1
clone size: few
V gene: TRBV10-3
CDR3 DNA: TGTGCCATCAGTGACCCAATGGGAGGGGGCGCGAACACTGAAGCTTTCTTT
CDR3 protein: CAISDPMGGGANTEAFF

D gene: .
J gene: TRBJ2-5
clone size: few
V gene: TRBV4-3
CDR3 DNA: TGCGCCAGCAGCCAAGAAGCTCCTCGTTGGAGGGGTGGAGAGACCCAGTACTTC
CDR3 protein: CASSQEAPRWRGGETQYF

D gene: .
J gene: TRBJ1-1
clone size: .
V gene: TRBV7-2
CDR3 DNA: TGTGCCAGCAGCCCCGGGTGGGGAACTGAAGCTTTCTTT
CDR3 protein: CASSPGWGTEAFF

D gene: .
J gene: TRBJ2-1
clone size: .
V gene: TRBV12-3/TRBV12-4
CDR3 DNA: TGTGCCAGCAGCAGGGTGGCGGGTCTCAATGAGCAGTTCTTC
CDR3 protein: CASSRVAGLNEQFF

D gene: TRBD1
J gene: TRBJ2-3
clone size: .
V gene: TRBV12-3/TRBV12-4
CDR3 DNA: TGTGCCAGCAGTTCGGACAGGAGCACAGATACGCAGTATTTT
CDR3 protein: CASSSDRSTDTQYF

D gene: TRBD1
J gene: TRBJ2-7
clone size: few
V gene: TRBV6-5
CDR3 DNA: TGTGCCAGCAGTTACTCGGCAGGGGGCGACGAGCAGTACTTC
CDR3 protein: CASSYSAGGDEQYF

D gene: .
J gene: TRBJ2-7
clone size: few
V gene: TRBV11-2
CDR3 DNA: TGTGCCAGCAGCCCCAGCAGGGCCTACGAGCAGTACTTC
CDR3 protein: CASSPSRAYEQYF

D gene: TRBD2
J gene: TRBJ2-1
clone size: many
V gene: TRBV20-1
CDR3 DNA: TGCAGTGCTCCTCGACTAGCGGCCTCCTACAATGAGCAGTTCTTC
CDR3 protein: CSAPRLAASYNEQFF

D gene: .
J gene: TRBJ1-1
clone size: few
V gene: TRBV5-1
CDR3 DNA: TGCGCCAGCAGCTTGTTAGATGCACGGAACACTGAAGCTTTCTTT
CDR3 protein: CASSLLDARNTEAFF

D gene: .
J gene: TRBJ1-6
clone size: .
V gene: TRBV12-3/TRBV12-4
CDR3 DNA: TGTGCCAGCAGTTTAGCCCCCCTCCCGGCCTCACCCCTCCACTTT
CDR3 protein: CASSLAPLPASPLHF

D gene: .
J gene: TRBJ2-7
clone size: .
V gene: TRBV25-1
CDR3 DNA: TGTGCCAGCAGTGAAATTGGTAGAAGGGGCGAGCAGTACTTC
CDR3 protein: CASSEIGRRGEQYF

D gene: .
J gene: TRBJ2-7
clone size: .
V gene: TRBV29-1
CDR3 DNA: TGCAGCGTTATACAGGGCTACGAGCAGTACTTC
CDR3 protein: CSVIQGYEQYF

D gene: TRBD2
J gene: TRBJ2-1
clone size: .
V gene: TRBV20-1
CDR3 DNA: TGCAGTGCTAGAGGGGGACTAGCGGGGAATGAGCAGTTCTTC
CDR3 protein: CSARGGLAGNEQFF

D gene: .
J gene: TRBJ1-5
clone size: few
V gene: TRBV25-1
CDR3 DNA: TGTGCCAGCAGCTCGACAGGCCACAATCAGCCCCAGCATTTT
CDR3 protein: CASSSTGHNQPQHF

D gene: .
J gene: TRBJ2-3
clone size: few
V gene: TRBV6-1
CDR3 DNA: TGTGCCAGCAGTCCCACAGGGACTCCACGACCAGATACGCAGTATTTT
CDR3 protein: CASSPTGTPRPDTQYF

D gene: .
J gene: TRBJ1-6
clone size: .
V gene: TRBV12-3/TRBV12-4
CDR3 DNA: TGTGCCAGCAGGGGACACAGCTCCTATAATTCACCCCTCCACTTT
CDR3 protein: CASRGHSSYNSPLHF

D gene: TRBD1
J gene: TRBJ2-7
clone size: .
V gene: TRBV12-3/TRBV12-4
CDR3 DNA: TGTGCCAGCAGTTTAGCGCGGACAGGCAACGAGCAGTACTTC
CDR3 protein: CASSLARTGNEQYF

D gene: .
J gene: TRBJ2-5
clone size: .
V gene: TRBV29-1
CDR3 DNA: TGCAGCGTACAGCGGCAGCGCCGGGAGACCCAGTACTTC
CDR3 protein: CSVQRQRRETQYF

D gene: .
J gene: TRBJ1-5
clone size: few
V gene: TRBV6-2/TRBV6-3
CDR3 DNA: TGTGCCAGCAGTAAGGAGGGGTTTCAGCCCCAGCATTTT
CDR3 protein: CASSKEGFQPQHF

D gene: .
J gene: TRBJ2-5
clone size: .
V gene: TRBV5-6
CDR3 DNA: TGTGCCAGCAGCCAGTTTAGTCCTGGGGAGACCCAGTACTTC
CDR3 protein: CASSQFSPGETQYF

D gene: .
J gene: TRBJ2-1
clone size: few
V gene: TRBV3-1
CDR3 DNA: TGTGCCAGCAGCCGCGCGGACTACCAGGGCAATGAGCAGTTCTTC
CDR3 protein: CASSRADYQGNEQFF

D gene: .
J gene: TRBJ2-3
clone size: .
V gene: TRBV6-5
CDR3 DNA: TGTGCCAGCAGTTACGTACAGGGTGCAGATACGCAGTATTTT
CDR3 protein: CASSYVQGADTQYF

D gene: .
J gene: TRBJ2-3
clone size: .
V gene: TRBV11-2
CDR3 DNA: TGTGCCAGCAGCTTAAACCCACGTGGGGATACGCAGTATTTT
CDR3 protein: CASSLNPRGDTQYF

D gene: .
J gene: TRBJ1-5
clone size: many
V gene: TRBV24-1
CDR3 DNA: TGTGCCACCAGAAGGGCGGGCCGCAATCAGCCCCAGCATTTT
CDR3 protein: CATRRAGRNQPQHF

D gene: .
J gene: TRBJ2-1
clone size: few
V gene: TRBV15
CDR3 DNA: TGTGCCACCAGCAGAGTAGCAGTAAGCTCCTACAATGAGCAGTTCTTC
CDR3 protein: CATSRVAVSSYNEQFF

D gene: .
J gene: TRBJ2-1
clone size: .
V gene: TRBV29-1
CDR3 DNA: TGCAGCGCCGCAGGGGTTTCCGAGCAGTTCTTC
CDR3 protein: CSAAGVSEQFF

D gene: .
J gene: TRBJ2-3
clone size: .
V gene: TRBV2
CDR3 DNA: TGTGCCAGCATCCCAGGCACAGGACGCACAGATACGCAGTATTTT
CDR3 protein: CASIPGTGRTDTQYF

D gene: .
J gene: TRBJ2-7
clone size: few
V gene: TRBV20-1
CDR3 DNA: TGCAGTGCTAGAAAGAATTCCTACGAGCAGTACTTC
CDR3 protein: CSARKNSYEQYF

D gene: .
J gene: TRBJ1-4
clone size: few
V gene: TRBV6-5
CDR3 DNA: TGTGCCAGCAGTTACGGATGGGGCAGTTTTGAAAAACTGTTTTTT
CDR3 protein: CASSYGWGSFEKLFF

D gene: TRBD2
J gene: TRBJ2-7
clone size: many
V gene: TRBV6-2/TRBV6-3
CDR3 DNA: TGTGCCAGCAGCCGGACTAGCGGTTACGAGCAGTACTTC
CDR3 protein: CASSRTSGYEQYF

D gene: TRBD2
J gene: TRBJ2-1
clone size: few
V gene: TRBV7-8
CDR3 DNA: TGTGCCAGCAGCTTACTTAGCGGGAGGGCAGGTGAGCAGTTCTTC
CDR3 protein: CASSLLSGRAGEQFF

D gene: .
J gene: TRBJ2-2
clone size: few
V gene: TRBV3-1
CDR3 DNA: TGTGCCAGCAGCTACCAGGGTGGCGGGGAGCTGTTTTTT
CDR3 protein: CASSYQGGGELFF

D gene: .
J gene: TRBJ2-1
clone size: few
V gene: TRBV12-3/TRBV12-4
CDR3 DNA: TGTGCCAGCAGTCTAAGTGGACGCTACAATGAGCAGTTCTTC
CDR3 protein: CASSLSGRYNEQFF